This T cell receptor beta chain was found in a study of early T cells in non-severe SARS-CoV-2 infection. The overall study: Sequencing of unsorted whole blood was done on bulk RNA, leaving chains unpaired. Study-wide points: The VDJdb matching leaned toward anti-spike CD8 responses and overlooked private and CD4 specificities.

TCRdb re-analysed the 5' RACE reads in MiXCR, keeping a single row per CDR3 protein. Of 35,000 to 55,000 distinct CDR3 sequences listed, roughly 12% are singletons. A note on this clonotype: Its antigen is unknown.

CDR3 size: 15 residues. Germline assignment: CDR1 MNHEY and CDR2 SVGAGI. V gave up 2 bases and J gave up 4 bases, with 13 bases separating them. The receptor comes from an adult who was a healthcare worker with PCR-confirmed SARS-CoV-2 infection or an uninfected control (not recorded which). Specimen: whole blood. The gene calls are TRBV6-5 and TRBJ2-3, with D possibly matching TRBD2 (5 bases). In DNA form, the CDR3 reads TGTGCCAGCAGTTACGGTGCGGGCCTTGCAGATACGCAGTATTTT. This sequence encodes CASSYGAGLADTQYF.